This entry is about one T cell receptor beta chain. Its recognized antigen is unknown. Base qualities are missing; no much larger clone stands one base away. The data were obtained in a study of cytomegalovirus exposure and HLA in healthy donors (dated 2017 in TCRdb). About the full investigation: An earlier analysis of roughly 500 of the donors reported 276 Gb of sequence data and 90 million to 120 million unique TCR beta sequences obtained from about 179 million T cells. A later analysis re-examined previously published TCR beta repertoires from about 670 donors and added high-resolution HLA genotyping to investigate patterns of TCR occurrence. The study aimed to test whether cataloging public T cell receptors could reveal signatures of past pathogen exposure. Genome-wide SNP genotypes for about 55% of the 666 donors were used in a later genetic analysis, which treated that subset as a discovery cohort. A separate validation cohort of approximately 120 different subjects was used in addition to the 666-subject first cohort. Using immunosequencing, the study profiled T cell repertoires from approximately 700 subjects and related those repertoires to cytomegalovirus serostatus. Alongside the repertoire data, information on donor age, sex, ethnicity and CMV serostatus was compiled. Of the 350 to 400 genotyped donors, approximately 83% fell in the genetic ancestry cluster associated with self-reported Caucasian donors. An earlier analysis of 587 of the donors used high-throughput TCR beta sequencing to judge whether each TCR beta V gene segment behaved as functional or pseudogenic. Several DR-DQ haplotypes were handled as single units for association and clustering because linkage in the cohort was strong. Typing coverage differed by locus: A, B, C, DRB1 and DQB1 were typed in about 629-640 donors, DQA1 in 500 to 550, DPA1 in approximately 600, and DPB1 in approximately 450. An early release covering roughly 580 HLA-typed donors comprised approximately 300 gigabases of sequencing data and approximately 80 million unique TCR sequences. Across around 400 genotyped donors of the cohort, an average of about 240,000 unique TCR beta nucleotide sequences per donor were sequenced, and roughly 18% of those sequences were non-productive. In the later analysis, no new phenotypic data were used to find candidate immune exposures; instead, reliance was placed on TCR beta sequences and their occurrence across donors. To predict cytomegalovirus infection status, the study combined high-throughput TCR immunosequencing, statistical association of individual TCRs with disease status, and machine learning. Both class I and class II loci were covered by HLA typing, at four-digit resolution. Every discovery cohort repertoire had been produced on one sequencing platform.

The full study reports these points: HLA typing was unavailable for some donors at each locus, so association tests used only the typed subset. Several of the top co-occurrence clusters appeared to be linked to parvovirus B19, influenza, CMV and Epstein-Barr virus, according to a later analysis. A further reported finding was that TCR beta sequences accurately predicted the HLA-A and HLA-B alleles for most subjects in the first cohort. Across donors, most TCR sequences were observed very rarely, whereas some public TCRs were present in many individuals. In a later analysis, most CMV-associated TCR beta chains were found to appear HLA-restricted, with HLA associations seemingly driven largely by CMV exposure. An earlier analysis of around 600 of the donors showed that most TCR beta V segments appeared in productive rearrangements either about 87% or about 30% of the time, which broadly matched IMGT annotations. Three of the identified cytomegalovirus-associated TCR beta chains were confirmed in vitro to be specific for cytomegalovirus antigens. Seventeen rarely observed V segments, including chromosome 9 orphons, were excluded from the earlier analysis of several hundred of the donors because counts were too low. It was suggested by the authors that the approach could potentially be generalized to other disease states and immunological phenotypes. The 87-base-pair reads could not distinguish some IMGT-functional V segments, including TRBV6-2 and TRBV6-3, so those segments were excluded. Immune exposure information for the cohort was limited to CMV serostatus. When HLA alleles, especially DR and DQ, strongly co-occurred, attributing TCR associations to individual alleles was difficult. The study listed 150 to 200 TCR beta chains as associated with cytomegalovirus. In a later genetic analysis, fewer N-insertions in productive TCRs were reported among donors in an Asian-associated ancestry cluster than the approximately 670-donor mean. Compared with equally common non-associated chains, HLA-associated TCR beta chains in a later analysis were more clonally expanded and had lower generation probabilities. Correlated functional status among segregating V segments might reflect linkage disequilibrium, but an unknown experimental factor could not be ruled out. Cytomegalovirus status was reported to be diagnosed by the classifier with high specificity and sensitivity in both the original and validation cohorts. In a later analysis, the rate of TCR association differed among HLA loci, with DRB1 alleles having the most associated TCRs and HLA-C alleles having the fewest. A cluster of highly shared sequence variants was judged likely to be a technical artifact of the sequencing pipeline. A later genetic analysis associated a missense DCLRE1C variant with V-gene and J-gene trimming of TCR beta chains, and an independent cohort replicated the association. Presence/absence analyses assumed roughly uniform sequencing depth across donors, an assumption that may not hold. In this cohort, only TCR beta chains were sequenced, and detectable features were limited by the absence of alpha or paired-chain data. A later analysis associated about 17,000 TCR beta sequences with specific HLA alleles at a false discovery rate of 0.05.

In total, over 600 healthy bone marrow donors made up the cohort. All cohort members were sampled while nominally healthy, although unrecorded immune exposures were likely present. The donor was CMV seropositive and belonged to the group of around 300 seropositive cohort members. Every donor gave a peripheral blood sample, and the peripheral blood mononuclear cells from that sample were used for TCR beta sequencing. Genomic DNA was extracted from the blood cell samples with the Qiagen DNeasy Blood Extraction Kit. Trimming at the junction amounts to 0 bases on V and 8 bases on J, and the germline ends lie 5 bases apart. Including cysteine and phenylalanine, the CDR3 has 12 amino acids. Only CDR3 DNA is held: 36 bases, read in frame from base 1. The germline V gene sets CDR1 to SGHTA and CDR2 to FQGTGA. The library was generated by the immunoSEQ multiplex PCR assay. A mixture of 60 forward primers for TCR Vbeta segments and 13 reverse primers for TCR Jbeta segments was used in the multiplex PCR. Amplification of the CDR3 region of rearranged TCR beta genes was performed with a multiplex PCR assay on genomic DNA. Amplified TCR beta libraries were sequenced as 87-base-pair reads on the Illumina HiSeq System. The original methods were these. A later analysis tallied 75 million to 85 million unique TCR beta chains across the 550 to 850 repertoires, and around 12 million of those chains were shared by two or more donors. To remove PCR and sequencing errors, raw reads were error-corrected and collapsed into unique sequences using a nearest-neighbor algorithm that merged closely related sequences. V, D and J gene segments were assigned by aligning CDR3 sequences to IMGT reference sequences. For a sequence to be retained, a match of at least six nucleotides to both a V gene segment and a J gene segment was required. Rearrangements were called productive when the CDR3 lacked stop codons and stayed in frame with V and J; all others were non-productive. Following IMGT convention, CDR3 was defined as the stretch from the second conserved V-encoded cysteine up to the conserved J-encoded phenylalanine. In an earlier analysis of more than 550 of the donors, sequences lacking an unambiguous match to a single V gene segment were excluded. An earlier analysis of about 600 of the donors called V segments functional above 56.7% productive rearrangements and segregating when the between-donor standard deviation exceeded 5%. A statistical classification framework was developed to diagnose cytomegalovirus status using the catalog of TCR beta chain sequences. A later analysis assigned V and J genes by comparing TCR nucleotide sequences with IMGT/GENE-DB human TR gene sequences. In a later analysis, CDR3 sequences and most-parsimonious VDJ recombination scenarios were assigned using the TCRdist pipeline. In a later analysis, each TCR beta chain was defined by its CDR3 amino acid sequence together with its V-gene family, and reads lacking a unique V-gene family were excluded. To address suspected cross-contamination and a sequencing artifact, a later analysis removed 592 highly shared, low-generation-probability nucleotide sequences. For each public chain, a later analysis derived a clonal expansion index from normalized ranks of inferred template counts within each repertoire. Generation probabilities in a later analysis came from a VDJ recombination model fitted to out-of-frame rearrangements, and those results were checked against IGoR. In a later analysis, TCR-TCR, TCR-HLA and TCR-CMV co-occurrence was scored with hypergeometric tests, and a repertoire-size bias correction was applied to TCR pairs. To estimate false discovery rates, a later analysis permuted the HLA or CMV assignments 20 times. A later analysis grouped co-occurring TCRs with DBSCAN, adding TCRdist sequence similarity when clustering within HLA-allele-positive subsets. For co-occurrence clustering, repertoires with fewer than 30,000 or more than 120,000 public chains were excluded, along with 4 to 6 repertoires with anomalous nucleotide sharing. TCRdb stores this immuneACCESS table with in-frame sequences only. Part of the clones is absent; in the studies checked, under half of the shortfall reflects unresolved V genes, and no reason is known for the rest. V, J and clone size are taken as reported in that table, and D and trimming were inferred from the DNA itself. The sample yields about 100,000 clones; around four fifths were counted once. The top ten hold less than 9% of the sample.

Sequencing was done on a sample of PBMCs. This sequence was found in a man aged 40-49 years in good health and CMV-seropositive. The rearrangement combines TRBV7-3 with TRBJ2-1, with no reliable assignment of the D segment. The CDR3 region has the sequence CASSLTQDEQFF. DNA sequence: TGTGCCAGCAGCTTAACCCAGGATGAGCAGTTCTTC.